This T cell receptor (beta chain) was obtained from a study of graft-versus-host responses after intestinal transplantation. Study summary: Anti-thymocyte globulin induction, then tacrolimus and steroids for about three years, went to all recipients.

The CDR3 runs to 17 residues. V was pared by 1 base and J by 0 bases, with 7 bases of the junction left unmatched. CDR1 and CDR2 (germline): MGHRA, YSYEKL. Study results and limitations: Analysis identified GvH clones in recipient marrow, with some appearing first in ileum or blood. Declining HvG levels early post-transplant were linked to peak circulating GvH clone levels.

The method was immunoSEQ multiplex PCR; TCRdb's version includes in-frame clones alone and lacks a portion of them. Of 55,000 to 85,000 clones listed, around 92% were seen once; the top ten hold around 2.3%. This clone was picked up a small number of times. Antigen: not known. Sequenced material: unstimulated CD8+ T cells sorted from spleen or lymph node cells, taken before intestinal transplant. The sequence was collected from a human donor who received an intestinal transplant. The V call is TRBV4-1, the J call TRBJ1-1; the match to TRBD1 covers 8 bases. The CDR3 region is CASSQGWDRYVNTEAFF. CDR3 nucleotide sequence: TGCGCCAGCAGCCAAGGATGGGACAGGTACGTGAACACTGAAGCTTTCTTT.